This TCR beta chain was sequenced during a study of T cell responses to AZD1222 COVID-19 vaccine. Study-wide context: Second-dose intervals near 4 or 12 weeks were combined.

Generated by immunoSEQ multiplex PCR, the TCRdb table keeps only in-frame clones and is missing some. Of some 110,000 clones listed, more than 80% are singletons. Germline values: CDR1 SGHTA, CDR2 FQGTGA. This CDR3 spans 15 amino acids. Trimming removed 5 bases at V and 0 bases at J, with 13 bases between. Findings and caveats of the study: Only five or six people who got AZD1222 tested seropositive at baseline. Females made up more of the donors, who were largely white British, and clonal diversity may have come out too low. Spike was spanned by vaccine-associated CD4 TCRs, which were dominant at 160-218 and 743-854.

About this clone itself: The antigen is undetermined.

This receptor was obtained from an adult in good health. The chain employs TRBV7-3 and TRBJ1-1; perhaps TRBD1 as D (5 bases). Material: peripheral blood, obtained on day 0 of AZD1222 vaccination. The CDR3 DNA sequence: TGTGCCAGCAGCCCAACGGGGCGAGTGAACACTGAAGCTTTCTTT. Translated: CASSPTGRVNTEAFF.